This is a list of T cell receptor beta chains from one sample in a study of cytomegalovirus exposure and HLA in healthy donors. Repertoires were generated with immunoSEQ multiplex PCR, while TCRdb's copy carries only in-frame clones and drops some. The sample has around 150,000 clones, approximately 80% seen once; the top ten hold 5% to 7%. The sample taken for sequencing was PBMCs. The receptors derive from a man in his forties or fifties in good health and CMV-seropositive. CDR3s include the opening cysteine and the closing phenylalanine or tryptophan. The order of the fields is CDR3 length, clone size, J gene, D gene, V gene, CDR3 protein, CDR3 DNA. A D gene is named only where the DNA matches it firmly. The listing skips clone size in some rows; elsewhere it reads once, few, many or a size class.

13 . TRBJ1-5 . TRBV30 CAWSVQGNQPQHF TGTGCCTGGAGTGTACAGGGCAATCAGCCCCAGCATTTT
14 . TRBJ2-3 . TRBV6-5 CASSSTLASDTQYF TGTGCCAGCAGTTCCACTCTAGCTTCAGATACGCAGTATTTT
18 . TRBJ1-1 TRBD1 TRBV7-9 CSSSSGQGALSRNTEAFF TGTTCCAGCAGCTCCGGACAGGGGGCGCTTTCCCGAAACACTGAAGCTTTCTTT
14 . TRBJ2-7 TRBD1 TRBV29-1 CSVPTGGEIYEQYF TGCAGCGTACCCACAGGGGGCGAAATCTACGAGCAGTACTTC
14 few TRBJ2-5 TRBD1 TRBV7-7 CASSLGQGKETQYF TGTGCCAGCAGCCTGGGACAGGGAAAAGAGACCCAGTACTTC
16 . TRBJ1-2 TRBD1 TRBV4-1 CASSQDRTGGARGYTF TGCGCCAGCAGCCAAGACCGGACAGGGGGGGCTAGAGGCTACACCTTC
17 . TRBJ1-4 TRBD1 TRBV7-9 CSSSLAWMGQGREKLFF TGTTCCAGCAGCTTAGCGTGGATGGGACAGGGACGTGAAAAACTGTTTTTT
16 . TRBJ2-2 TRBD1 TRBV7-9 CASSLARQGASGELFF TGTGCCAGCAGCTTAGCGCGACAGGGGGCCTCCGGGGAGCTGTTTTTT
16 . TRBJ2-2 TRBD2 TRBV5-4 CASSLMVAGPSGELFF TGTGCCAGCAGCTTGATGGTAGCGGGGCCCTCGGGGGAGCTGTTTTTT
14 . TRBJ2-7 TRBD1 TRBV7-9 CASSLDRGLYEQYF TGTGCCAGCAGCCTTGACAGGGGGCTGTACGAGCAGTACTTC
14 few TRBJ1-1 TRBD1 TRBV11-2 CASSLTGANTEAFF TGTGCCAGCAGCTTGACAGGGGCGAACACTGAAGCTTTCTTT
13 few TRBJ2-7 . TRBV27 CASRTGSSYEQYF TGTGCCAGCAGAACCGGGTCGTCCTACGAGCAGTACTTC
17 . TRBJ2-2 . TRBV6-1 CASSGPLLKQATGELFF TGTGCCAGCAGTGGCCCCTTGTTGAAACAGGCGACCGGGGAGCTGTTTTTT
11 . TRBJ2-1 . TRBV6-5 CASSLYNEQFF TGTGCCAGCAGTTTATACAATGAGCAGTTCTTC
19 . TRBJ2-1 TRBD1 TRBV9 CASSVDDRGRFEVYNEQFF TGTGCCAGCAGCGTAGATGACAGGGGAAGGTTTGAGGTATACAATGAGCAGTTCTTC
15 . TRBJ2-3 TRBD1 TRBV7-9 CASSPGQGWTDTQYF TGTGCCAGCAGCCCTGGACAGGGATGGACAGATACGCAGTATTTT
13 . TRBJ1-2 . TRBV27 CASSTEAGTGYTF TGTGCCAGCAGTACTGAGGCGGGCACGGGCTACACCTTC
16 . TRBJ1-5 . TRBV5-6 CASSLGRKWSNQPQHF TGTGCCAGCAGCTTGGGTAGAAAGTGGAGCAATCAGCCCCAGCATTTT
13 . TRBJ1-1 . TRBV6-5 CASSYGDKPEAFF TGTGCCAGCAGTTACGGTGACAAGCCTGAAGCTTTCTTT
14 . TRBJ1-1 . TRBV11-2 CASSLGWGGTEAFF TGTGCCAGCAGCTTGGGGTGGGGGGGAACTGAAGCTTTCTTT
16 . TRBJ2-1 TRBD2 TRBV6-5 CASSYGFAGGDNEQFF TGTGCCAGCAGTTACGGGTTTGCGGGGGGAGACAATGAGCAGTTCTTC
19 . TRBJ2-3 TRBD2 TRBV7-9 CASSPKGGRLAGATDTQYF TGTGCCAGCAGCCCAAAGGGGGGGCGACTAGCGGGAGCAACAGATACGCAGTATTTT
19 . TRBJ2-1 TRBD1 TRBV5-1 CASSLGPGQGLGPYNEQFF TGCGCCAGCAGCTTGGGCCCGGGACAGGGCCTGGGCCCCTACAATGAGCAGTTCTTC
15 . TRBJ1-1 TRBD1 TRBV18 CASSPGQGPNTEAFF TGTGCCAGCTCACCGGGACAGGGTCCGAACACTGAAGCTTTCTTT
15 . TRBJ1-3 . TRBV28 CASSLRPGAGNTIYF TGTGCCAGCAGTCTTAGGCCAGGGGCCGGAAACACCATATATTTT
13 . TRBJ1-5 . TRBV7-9 CASSLSNNQPQHF TGTGCCAGCAGCTTAAGCAACAATCAGCCCCAGCATTTT
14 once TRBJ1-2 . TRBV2 CASSEGQANYGYTF TGTGCCAGCAGTGAAGGACAAGCTAACTATGGCTACACCTTC
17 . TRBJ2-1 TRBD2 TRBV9 CASSPQASGTSYNEQFF TGTGCCAGCAGCCCCCAGGCTAGCGGCACCTCCTACAATGAGCAGTTCTTC
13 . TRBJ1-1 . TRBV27 CASSLAGNTEAFF TGTGCCAGCAGTCTCGCAGGGAACACTGAAGCTTTCTTT
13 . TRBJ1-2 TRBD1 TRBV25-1 CASTAGQGHGYTF TGTGCCAGCACCGCAGGACAGGGCCATGGCTACACCTTC
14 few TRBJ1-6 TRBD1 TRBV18 CASSPGGNNSPLHF TGTGCCAGCTCCCCAGGGGGCAATAATTCACCCCTCCACTTT
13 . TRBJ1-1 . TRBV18 CASSQGKNTEAFF TGTGCCAGCTCACAGGGGAAGAACACTGAAGCTTTCTTT
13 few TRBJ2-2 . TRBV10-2 CASRMRYTGELFF TGCGCCAGCAGAATGAGGTACACCGGGGAGCTGTTTTTT
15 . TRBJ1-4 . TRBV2 CASFDRPSTNEKLFF TGTGCCAGCTTTGACAGGCCTTCGACTAATGAAAAACTGTTTTTT
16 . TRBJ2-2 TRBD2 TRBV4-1 CASRPIAGAGRKELFF TGCGCCAGCAGACCAATAGCGGGAGCGGGTCGAAAGGAGCTGTTTTTT
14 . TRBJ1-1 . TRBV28 CASSLKQLNTEAFF TGTGCCAGCAGTTTAAAACAGCTGAACACTGAAGCTTTCTTT
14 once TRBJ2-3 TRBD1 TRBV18 CASSPAGTADTQYF TGTGCCAGCTCACCCGCTGGGACAGCCGATACGCAGTATTTT
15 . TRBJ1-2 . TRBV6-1 CASSSKREGQYGYTF TGTGCCAGCAGTAGTAAAAGGGAAGGACAGTATGGCTACACCTTC
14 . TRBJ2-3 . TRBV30 CAWSVLGGTDTQYF TGTGCCTGGAGTGTACTAGGAGGCACAGATACGCAGTATTTT
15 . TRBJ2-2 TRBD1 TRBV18 CASSSGTGRTGELFF TGTGCCAGCTCCTCCGGGACAGGGAGGACCGGGGAGCTGTTTTTT
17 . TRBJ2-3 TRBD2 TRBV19 CASRFVAGGPLTDTQYF TGTGCCAGTAGATTTGTGGCGGGAGGCCCTCTCACAGATACGCAGTATTTT
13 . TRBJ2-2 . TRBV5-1 CASSSQNTGELFF TGCGCCAGCAGCTCACAAAACACCGGGGAGCTGTTTTTT
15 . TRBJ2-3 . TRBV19 CASRHSGVVTDTQYF TGTGCCAGTAGACACTCGGGGGTTGTCACAGATACGCAGTATTTT
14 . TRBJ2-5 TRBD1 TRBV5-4 CASSLTGGEETQYF TGTGCCAGCAGCCTGACAGGGGGGGAAGAGACCCAGTACTTC
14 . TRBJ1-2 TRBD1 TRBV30 CAWSTGKGANGYTF TGTGCCTGGAGCACGGGGAAGGGGGCAAATGGCTACACCTTC
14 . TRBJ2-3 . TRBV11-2 CASSLVLAADTQYF TGTGCCAGCAGCTTAGTACTAGCTGCCGATACGCAGTATTTT
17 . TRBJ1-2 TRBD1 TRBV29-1 CSVEDRDRGRGNYGYTF TGCAGCGTTGAAGATCGAGACAGGGGGCGCGGGAACTATGGCTACACCTTC
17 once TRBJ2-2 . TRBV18 CASSPRMSKPNTGELFF TGTGCCAGCTCACCCCGTATGTCAAAGCCGAACACCGGGGAGCTGTTTTTT
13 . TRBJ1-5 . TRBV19 CASSSQGIQPQHF TGTGCCAGTAGTTCCCAGGGGATTCAGCCCCAGCATTTT
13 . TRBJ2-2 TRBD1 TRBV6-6 CASRPTGAGELFF TGTGCCAGCAGACCGACAGGGGCCGGGGAGCTGTTTTTT
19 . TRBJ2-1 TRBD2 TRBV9 CASSGSLAGAFSSYNEQFF TGTGCCAGCAGCGGGTCACTAGCGGGGGCCTTTAGCTCCTACAATGAGCAGTTCTTC
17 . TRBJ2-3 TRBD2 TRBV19 CASSFLGTSGSTDTQYF TGTGCCAGTAGCTTCCTAGGGACTAGCGGGAGCACAGATACGCAGTATTTT
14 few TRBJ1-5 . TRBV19 CASSIGLRREPQHF TGTGCCAGTAGTATAGGGCTTCGGAGGGAGCCCCAGCATTTT
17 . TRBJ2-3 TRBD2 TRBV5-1 CASSPRTAGGSTDTQYF TGCGCCAGCAGCCCTAGGACGGCGGGAGGGAGTACAGATACGCAGTATTTT
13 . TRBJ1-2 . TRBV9 CASRADRTYGYTF TGTGCCAGCAGAGCCGACAGGACTTATGGCTACACCTTC